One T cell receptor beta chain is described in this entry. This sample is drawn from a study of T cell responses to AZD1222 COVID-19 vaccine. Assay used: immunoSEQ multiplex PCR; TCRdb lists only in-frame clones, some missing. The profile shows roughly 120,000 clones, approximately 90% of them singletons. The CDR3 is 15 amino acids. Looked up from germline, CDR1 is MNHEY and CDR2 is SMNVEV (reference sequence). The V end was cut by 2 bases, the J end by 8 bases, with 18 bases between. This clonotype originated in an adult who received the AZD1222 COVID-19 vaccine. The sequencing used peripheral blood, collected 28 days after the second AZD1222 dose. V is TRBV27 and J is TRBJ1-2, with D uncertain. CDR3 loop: CASSLTRTAPGGYTF. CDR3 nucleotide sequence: TGTGCCAGCAGTTTAACCAGAACGGCGCCGGGGGGCTACACCTTC.